The present T cell receptor (beta chain) was sequenced within a study of blood T cell repertoires in COVID-19. About the research overall: Sites in the United States, Italy and Spain provided acute and convalescent COVID-19 samples.

This clone was counted a single time. V lost 5 bases, J lost 8 bases, and 10 bases stayed unmatched. This CDR3 is 15 amino acids long. CDR1 is SGHAT, CDR2 FQNNGV, per germline. Generated by immunoSEQ multiplex PCR, the TCRdb table keeps only in-frame clones and is missing some. The sample shows about 270,000 clones, 85% to 90% of them seen only once. The sequence derives from a human donor in a cohort sampled during active COVID-19. What was sequenced was peripheral blood. The chain links TRBV11-2 to TRBJ1-4, with 8 bases identical to TRBD1. The CDR3 DNA sequence: TGTGCCAGCAGCCAAGGACAGGGAAGAAAGGAAAAACTGTTTTTT. Protein sequence: CASSQGQGRKEKLFF.